Listed below are T cell receptor beta chains from one sample, sequenced in a study of neurological immune-mediated disorders. From the 5' RACE reads, TCRdb called clonotypes with MiXCR, one entry per CDR3 protein. The sample carries about 74,000 distinct CDR3 sequences, 5.2% recorded once. Sequencing was carried out using PBMCs. Receptors were obtained from a man younger than 35 with multiple sclerosis. Each CDR3 is given with its conserved first and last residue. The D gene is left open where the match is weak. Size is omitted from some rows. Given values are once, few, many or a class for expanded clones.

j_call: TRBJ2-1; v_call: TRBV29-1; clone_size: few; d_call: NA; cdr3_nt: TGCAGCGTTGAAGATCCGGGTGCCCCGAGTGAGCAGTTCTTC; cdr3_aa: CSVEDPGAPSEQFF
j_call: TRBJ1-5; v_call: TRBV12-3/TRBV12-4; clone_size: many; d_call: TRBD1; cdr3_nt: TGTGCCAGCAGTTTAGATGGGGACAGGGGAGTTCAGCCCCAGCATTTT; cdr3_aa: CASSLDGDRGVQPQHF
j_call: TRBJ2-7; v_call: TRBV20-1; clone_size: many; d_call: TRBD2; cdr3_nt: TGCAGTGCTAGGATTCTTGGCCTAGCGGGAGGACCGAACCCCGTCTACGAGCAGTACTTC; cdr3_aa: CSARILGLAGGPNPVYEQYF
j_call: TRBJ2-7; v_call: TRBV20-1; clone_size: NA; d_call: TRBD2; cdr3_nt: TGCAGCGCTCTCGGGCGGGGGGTAACCTACGAGCAGTACTTC; cdr3_aa: CSALGRGVTYEQYF
j_call: TRBJ2-1; v_call: TRBV5-1; clone_size: many; d_call: NA; cdr3_nt: TGCGCCAGCAGCTTAGAGACAGGCCTCAATGAGCAGTTCTTC; cdr3_aa: CASSLETGLNEQFF
j_call: TRBJ1-4; v_call: TRBV18; clone_size: few; d_call: NA; cdr3_nt: TGTGCCAGCTCACCTAGAAGGAATGAAAAACTGTTTTTT; cdr3_aa: CASSPRRNEKLFF
j_call: TRBJ2-1; v_call: TRBV30; clone_size: few; d_call: NA; cdr3_nt: TGTGCCTGGAGTGTAGGGAGGGGGCTGGATGAGCAGTTCTTC; cdr3_aa: CAWSVGRGLDEQFF
j_call: TRBJ2-2; v_call: TRBV10-3; clone_size: many; d_call: NA; cdr3_nt: TGTGCCATCAGTGTTTCGCAGCTTAACACCGGGGAGCTGTTTTTT; cdr3_aa: CAISVSQLNTGELFF
j_call: TRBJ1-2; v_call: TRBV7-9; clone_size: many; d_call: NA; cdr3_nt: TGTGCCAGCAGCTCACAAGGACAAGCCTATGGCTACACCTTC; cdr3_aa: CASSSQGQAYGYTF
j_call: TRBJ1-2; v_call: TRBV29-1; clone_size: many; d_call: NA; cdr3_nt: TGCAGCGTGGGGGACGGGAACTATGGCTACACCTTC; cdr3_aa: CSVGDGNYGYTF
j_call: TRBJ2-5; v_call: TRBV7-6; clone_size: many; d_call: NA; cdr3_nt: TGTGCCAGCAGCTTAGCGCGGATGAGCCAAGAGACCCAGTACTTC; cdr3_aa: CASSLARMSQETQYF
j_call: TRBJ1-1; v_call: TRBV27; clone_size: many; d_call: NA; cdr3_nt: TGTGCCAGCAGTTTCGGTAGGGGGGAAGCTTTCTTT; cdr3_aa: CASSFGRGEAFF
j_call: TRBJ2-5; v_call: TRBV14; clone_size: many; d_call: TRBD1; cdr3_nt: TGTGCCAGCAGCAGGACAGGGGGCCAAGAGACCCAGTACTTC; cdr3_aa: CASSRTGGQETQYF
j_call: TRBJ2-6; v_call: TRBV10-3; clone_size: many; d_call: TRBD2; cdr3_nt: TGTGCCATCAGTCAGACTAGCGGGAGGGCTGGGGCCAACGTCCTGACTTTC; cdr3_aa: CAISQTSGRAGANVLTF
j_call: TRBJ1-6; v_call: TRBV14; clone_size: many; d_call: NA; cdr3_nt: TGTGCCAGCAGCCCACGCGGCCAGGTCGGATCGGAACCCCTCCACTTT; cdr3_aa: CASSPRGQVGSEPLHF
j_call: TRBJ1-5; v_call: TRBV28; clone_size: many; d_call: TRBD1; cdr3_nt: TGTGCCAGCAGCCTCCGGGACAGTTCTCATTTT; cdr3_aa: CASSLRDSSHF
j_call: TRBJ1-4; v_call: TRBV27; clone_size: many; d_call: TRBD1; cdr3_nt: TGTGCCAGCAGTCTTAGACAGGGTTATGAAAAACTGTTTTTT; cdr3_aa: CASSLRQGYEKLFF
j_call: TRBJ1-2; v_call: TRBV20-1; clone_size: many; d_call: NA; cdr3_nt: TGCAGTGCTACTTCCAGCTATGGCTACACCTTC; cdr3_aa: CSATSSYGYTF
j_call: TRBJ2-1; v_call: TRBV28; clone_size: many; d_call: NA; cdr3_nt: TGTGCCAGCACCCTTTACAATGAGCAGTTCTTC; cdr3_aa: CASTLYNEQFF
j_call: TRBJ2-1; v_call: TRBV12-3/TRBV12-4; clone_size: few; d_call: NA; cdr3_nt: TGTGCCAGCAGACCAACGTCCGGTAGTTGGGATGAGCAGTTCTTC; cdr3_aa: CASRPTSGSWDEQFF
j_call: TRBJ2-7; v_call: TRBV21-1; clone_size: few; d_call: NA; cdr3_nt: TGTGCCAGCAGCAAACAAGGAACAGGGTCCACGTACGAGCAGTACTTC; cdr3_aa: CASSKQGTGSTYEQYF
j_call: TRBJ1-1; v_call: TRBV18; clone_size: many; d_call: NA; cdr3_nt: TGTGCCAGCTCACCACTCGGGAGTGAAGCTTTCTTT; cdr3_aa: CASSPLGSEAFF
j_call: TRBJ1-1; v_call: TRBV2; clone_size: many; d_call: NA; cdr3_nt: TGTGCCAGCATTCTAAACACTGAAGCTTTCTTT; cdr3_aa: CASILNTEAFF
j_call: TRBJ1-3; v_call: TRBV20-1; clone_size: many; d_call: NA; cdr3_nt: TGCAGTGCTAGCGATGGGGGAGAGTACGCTGGAAACACCATATATTTT; cdr3_aa: CSASDGGEYAGNTIYF
j_call: TRBJ1-1; v_call: TRBV5-1; clone_size: many; d_call: NA; cdr3_nt: TGCGCCAGCAGCTTGGGGGGCGGTATACTTAACACTGAAGCTTTCTTT; cdr3_aa: CASSLGGGILNTEAFF
j_call: TRBJ2-3; v_call: TRBV19; clone_size: many; d_call: TRBD1; cdr3_nt: TGTGCCAGTAGTGCCGACAGGGACCTCACAGATACGCAGTATTTT; cdr3_aa: CASSADRDLTDTQYF
j_call: TRBJ2-2; v_call: TRBV20-1; clone_size: many; d_call: NA; cdr3_nt: TGCAGTGCTAGGATTCCCGGGCTAGGAAACACCGGGGAGCTGTTTTTT; cdr3_aa: CSARIPGLGNTGELFF
j_call: TRBJ1-2; v_call: TRBV20-1; clone_size: many; d_call: TRBD1; cdr3_nt: TGCAGTGCTAGAGTAGCGGGACAGGTGTATGGCTACACCTTC; cdr3_aa: CSARVAGQVYGYTF
j_call: TRBJ1-5; v_call: TRBV29-1; clone_size: many; d_call: NA; cdr3_nt: TGCAGCGTTGAGTGGGGAGACAATCAGCCCCAGCATTTT; cdr3_aa: CSVEWGDNQPQHF
j_call: TRBJ1-5; v_call: TRBV6-1; clone_size: few; d_call: NA; cdr3_nt: TGTGCCAGCAGTGAACGGTACGCCCCTAATTTTAGGCGCAATCAGCCCCAGCATTTT; cdr3_aa: CASSERYAPNFRRNQPQHF
j_call: TRBJ2-5; v_call: TRBV7-8; clone_size: few; d_call: TRBD1; cdr3_nt: TGTGCCAGCAGCTTTTTGGGGACAGGGGGCATTGAGACCCAGTACTTC; cdr3_aa: CASSFLGTGGIETQYF
j_call: TRBJ1-2; v_call: TRBV2; clone_size: many; d_call: NA; cdr3_nt: TGTGCCAGCATACCATACTTAGGGCCGGAGGGTGGCTACACCTTC; cdr3_aa: CASIPYLGPEGGYTF
j_call: TRBJ2-3; v_call: TRBV7-2; clone_size: many; d_call: TRBD2; cdr3_nt: TGTGCCAGCAGCATGGGACTAGCGGCACAGGGTACGCAGTATTTT; cdr3_aa: CASSMGLAAQGTQYF
j_call: TRBJ1-4; v_call: TRBV15; clone_size: many; d_call: NA; cdr3_nt: TGTGCCACCACCCTTAAGGGGACTAATGAAAAACTGTTTTTT; cdr3_aa: CATTLKGTNEKLFF
j_call: TRBJ2-7; v_call: TRBV11-2; clone_size: many; d_call: NA; cdr3_nt: TGTGCCAGCAGCTTTGTCAGAGATACCTACGAGCAGTACTTC; cdr3_aa: CASSFVRDTYEQYF
j_call: TRBJ2-3; v_call: TRBV5-1; clone_size: many; d_call: NA; cdr3_nt: TGCGCCAGCAGCTTGGGGGGACCACTCTCAGATACGCAGTATTTT; cdr3_aa: CASSLGGPLSDTQYF
j_call: TRBJ2-3; v_call: TRBV7-8; clone_size: many; d_call: TRBD2; cdr3_nt: TGTGCCAGCAGCTCAGAGGGCGGGAGCACCAATACGCAGTATTTT; cdr3_aa: CASSSEGGSTNTQYF
j_call: TRBJ2-3; v_call: TRBV6-5; clone_size: many; d_call: TRBD1; cdr3_nt: TGTGCCAGCAGTCTCGGGACAGGGGTTGAAGATACGCAGTATTTT; cdr3_aa: CASSLGTGVEDTQYF
j_call: TRBJ2-3; v_call: TRBV20-1; clone_size: NA; d_call: NA; cdr3_nt: TGCAGTGCTAGAAAGGCGGGGCCTTCTCAAGATACGCAGTATTTT; cdr3_aa: CSARKAGPSQDTQYF